These 9 T cell receptor beta chains share one sample of origin, sequenced in a study of blood T cell repertoires in COVID-19 (TCRdb year 2020). The library was generated by the immunoSEQ multiplex PCR assay. TCRdb limited this immuneACCESS table to in-frame rearrangements with V and J called. A share of clones is missing; checked studies link under half to unresolved V genes, and the rest is unexplained. The sample includes fewer than 200,000 clones, with around 90% observed a single time. The biggest ten clones account for 0.5% to 0.55% of the sample. Material: peripheral blood. These receptors all come from a man aged 50 to 60 with acute or convalescent COVID-19.

The J gene is TRBJ2-1, the V gene TRBV7-2; 10 nucleotides align to TRBD2. Trimming cost V 1 base and J 9 bases; bases outside gene matches: 3. This CDR3 comprises 14 residues. CDR1 and CDR2 (germline): SGHTA, FQGNSA. The CDR3 DNA reads as TGTGCCAGCAGCTTAGGACTAGCGGGCTTTGAGCAGTTCTTC. It is translated as CASSLGLAGFEQFF.

The gene calls are TRBV6-1 and TRBJ2-2; D remains ambiguous. From germline, CDR1 is MNHNS and CDR2 SASEGT. The V gene lost 1 base and the J gene lost 1 base, with 13 bases spanning the gap. The CDR3 covers 17 residues. The CDR3 is CASSEGSVWVNTGELFF. The CDR3 coding sequence is TGTGCCAGCAGTGAAGGAAGCGTGTGGGTGAACACCGGGGAGCTGTTTTTT.

This chain connects TRBV5-4 to TRBJ2-7; 9 bases are a match to TRBD1. Germline-derived CDR1 and CDR2 are SGHNT and YYREEE (reference sequence). V shed 4 bases and J 4 bases; nucleotides not matched to a gene: 12. The CDR3 is 16 amino acids. CDR3 loop: CASSSDRGYFGYEQYF. The CDR3 DNA follows: TGTGCCAGCAGCAGCGACAGGGGGTATTTCGGTTACGAGCAGTACTTC.

This clone was detected only once. The rearrangement uses TRBV9 and TRBJ1-5; D unresolved. V lost 1 base, J lost 1 base, and 12 bases lay in between. Looked up from germline, CDR1 is SGDLS and CDR2 is YYNGEE. The CDR3 has 16 amino acids. The DNA for the CDR3 is TGTGCCAGCAGCGTAATCGGGGTGGAGAGCAATCAGCCCCAGCATTTT. Translation: CASSVIGVESNQPQHF.

The DNA for the CDR3 is TGTGCCAGCAGCCGGACGGAGGGCTCTAACTATGGCTACACCTTC. Residues: CASSRTEGSNYGYTF. The J gene is TRBJ1-2, the V gene TRBV28; no definite D call. V was pared by 6 bases and J by 0 bases, with 14 bases between. CDR1 MDHEN and CDR2 SYDVKM come from the germline V gene. This CDR3 region has 15 residues.

This chain joins TRBV3-1 (or the pseudogene TRBV3-2) and TRBJ2-3, with D perhaps TRBD2 (6 bases). The length of the CDR3 is 13 residues. The germline V gene has CDR1 LGHDT and CDR2 YNNKEL (reference sequence). V was shortened by 3 bases and J by 10 bases, with 14 bases between the two germline ends. In DNA form, the CDR3 reads TGTGCCAGCAGCCAGGGCATCTCGGGGGCGCAGTATTTT. Its protein product is CASSQGISGAQYF.

The genes are TRBV6-6 and TRBJ2-7; a possible D gene is TRBD1 (6 bases). The CDR3 covers 16 residues. The V gene's germline CDR1 is MNHNY and CDR2 SVGAGI (reference sequence). Trimming took 2 bases from V and 2 from J, leaving 16 bases between them. The CDR3 region has the DNA TGTGCCAGCAGTTACACGATCCCGGGACAAGCCTACGAGCAGTACTTC. This encodes CASSYTIPGQAYEQYF.

V gene TRBV2 combines with J gene TRBJ2-1; the D gene is possibly TRBD2 (5 bases). From germline, CDR1 is SNHLY and CDR2 FYNNEI. Trimming took 6 bases from V and 1 from J, leaving 16 bases between them. The CDR3 consists of 16 residues. The CDR3 loop reads CASSLAFRGSYNEQFF. DNA of the CDR3: TGTGCCAGCAGCTTGGCGTTCAGAGGGTCCTACAATGAGCAGTTCTTC.

The chain is built from TRBV20-1 and TRBJ2-4, with D perhaps matching TRBD2 (5 bases). V gave up 3 bases and J gave up 0 bases, with 21 bases separating them. Germline CDR1 DFQATT, CDR2 SNEGSKA (reference sequence). The CDR3 spans 18 residues. CDR3 sequence reads: CSASRSPRRVGAKNIQYF. The CDR3 nucleotides read TGCAGTGCTAGTAGGTCCCCCAGGCGGGTAGGAGCCAAAAACATTCAGTACTTC.